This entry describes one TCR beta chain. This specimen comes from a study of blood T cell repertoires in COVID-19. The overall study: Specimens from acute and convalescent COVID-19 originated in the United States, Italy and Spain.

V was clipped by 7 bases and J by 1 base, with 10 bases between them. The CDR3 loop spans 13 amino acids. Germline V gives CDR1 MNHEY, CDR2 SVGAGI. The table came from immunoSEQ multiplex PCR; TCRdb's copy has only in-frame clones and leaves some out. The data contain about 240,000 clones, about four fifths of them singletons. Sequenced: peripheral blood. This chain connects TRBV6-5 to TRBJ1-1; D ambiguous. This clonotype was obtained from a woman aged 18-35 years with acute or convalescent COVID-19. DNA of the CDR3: TGTGCCAGCATCATACAGCAGAACACTGAAGCTTTCTTT. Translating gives CASIIQQNTEAFF.